These T cell receptor beta chains were read from a single sample in a study of identical twins. MiXCR, applied by TCRdb to the 5' RACE reads, yields one record per CDR3 protein. The table includes hundreds of thousands of distinct CDR3 sequences, about 7% detected once. The same data also contributed to another study, on yellow fever vaccine responses in identical twins.

Sequenced: memory (CD45RO+) T cells sorted from blood. The receptors originated from a woman younger than 30 in good health. Each CDR3 is given with its conserved first and last residue. The D gene is left open where the match is weak. Some rows mark clone size as missing; the rest say once, few, many or name a class of expanded clone.

D gene	clone size	J gene	V gene	CDR3 protein	CDR3 DNA
.	many	TRBJ2-3	TRBV5-5	CASSLTGGSTDTQYF	TGTGCCAGCAGCTTGACGGGGGGCTCCACAGATACGCAGTATTTT
.	few	TRBJ1-1	TRBV5-1	CASSLASQMNTEAFF	TGCGCCAGCAGCTTGGCGAGCCAGATGAACACTGAAGCTTTCTTT
TRBD2	.	TRBJ2-7	TRBV10-3	CAISELVWMASGSRRYEQYF	TGTGCCATCAGTGAGTTGGTTTGGATGGCTAGCGGGAGTAGAAGGTACGAGCAGTACTTC
.	few	TRBJ2-3	TRBV5-1	CASSLALASSDTQYF	TGCGCCAGCAGCTTGGCTCTAGCATCTTCCGATACGCAGTATTTT
.	many	TRBJ1-6	TRBV12-3/TRBV12-4	CASRHGDSPLHF	TGTGCCAGCAGGCACGGGGATTCACCCCTCCACTTT
.	.	TRBJ1-2	TRBV10-3	CAITDNSWGYTF	TGTGCCATCACTGATAATTCCTGGGGCTACACCTTC
TRBD1	many	TRBJ1-2	TRBV7-9	CASSPRDRVEAGYGYTF	TGTGCCAGCAGCCCGCGGGACAGGGTCGAGGCGGGCTATGGCTACACCTTC
TRBD2	.	TRBJ2-2	TRBV12-3/TRBV12-4	CASRGLAGGNTGELFF	TGTGCCAGCAGAGGACTAGCGGGAGGGAACACCGGGGAGCTGTTTTTT
TRBD1	many	TRBJ1-2	TRBV20-1	CSATGQGALYGYTF	TGCAGTGCTACGGGACAGGGGGCTCTCTATGGCTACACCTTC
.	few	TRBJ2-7	TRBV18	CASSPPTGLNEQYF	TGTGCCAGCTCACCCCCCACAGGGCTGAACGAGCAGTACTTC
.	many	TRBJ2-1	TRBV5-1	CASSFLSDGEQFF	TGCGCCAGCAGTTTCCTTTCGGACGGCGAGCAGTTCTTC
.	.	TRBJ2-2	TRBV5-6	CASSFMLRLSTGELFF	TGTGCCAGCAGCTTTATGCTTCGGCTAAGCACCGGGGAGCTGTTTTTT
TRBD2	.	TRBJ2-3	TRBV6-4	CASSGTSGASDTQYF	TGTGCCAGCAGTGGGACTAGCGGGGCTTCAGATACGCAGTATTTT
TRBD2	.	TRBJ2-1	TRBV6-1	CASSDQPAGGLSEQFF	TGTGCCAGCAGTGACCAGCCTGCGGGGGGGCTAAGTGAGCAGTTCTTC
TRBD2	.	TRBJ2-3	TRBV7-9	CASSLSGSSIDTQYF	TGTGCCAGCAGCTTAAGCGGGAGTTCGATAGATACGCAGTATTTT
TRBD2	.	TRBJ2-3	TRBV29-1	CSVGTSGMTDTQYF	TGCAGCGTTGGGACTAGCGGGATGACAGATACGCAGTATTTT
TRBD1	many	TRBJ1-2	TRBV4-1	CASSQAVSPGQGAGYGYTF	TGCGCCAGCAGCCAAGCAGTATCCCCGGGACAGGGGGCGGGCTATGGCTACACCTTC
TRBD1	many	TRBJ1-5	TRBV27	CASSFSGQGQQPQHF	TGTGCCAGCAGTTTTTCCGGACAGGGGCAACAGCCCCAGCATTTT
TRBD1	.	TRBJ1-1	TRBV4-1	CASSGGTGFTEAFF	TGCGCCAGCAGTGGGGGGACAGGATTCACTGAAGCTTTCTTT
.	.	TRBJ2-5	TRBV19	CASSIRYTSETQYF	TGTGCCAGTAGTATCCGGTACACTTCCGAGACCCAGTACTTC
TRBD2	many	TRBJ2-1	TRBV11-1	CASSLATSGGLSSYNEQFF	TGTGCCAGCAGCTTGGCGACTAGCGGGGGCTTGAGCTCCTACAATGAGCAGTTCTTC
TRBD1	many	TRBJ1-6	TRBV13	CASSPKGQKNSPLHF	TGTGCCAGCAGCCCGAAGGGACAGAAAAATTCACCCCTCCACTTT
.	many	TRBJ2-5	TRBV5-1	CASSLETETQYF	TGCGCCAGCAGCTTGGAGACCGAGACCCAGTACTTC
.	many	TRBJ1-2	TRBV29-1	CSVGGGQEYGYTF	TGCAGCGTTGGGGGGGGCCAGGAGTATGGCTACACCTTC
.	many	TRBJ1-2	TRBV5-1	CASRPSRGESYGYTF	TGCGCCAGCAGACCCTCTAGGGGGGAGTCCTATGGCTACACCTTC
TRBD1	.	TRBJ1-1	TRBV4-2	CASSQPDRGNTEAFF	TGTGCCAGCAGCCAGCCCGACAGGGGAAACACTGAAGCTTTCTTT
TRBD1	many	TRBJ1-1	TRBV12-3/TRBV12-4	CASRDPGQGYTEAFF	TGTGCCAGCAGGGACCCGGGACAGGGTTACACTGAAGCTTTCTTT
.	few	TRBJ2-2	TRBV19	CATPRASNTGELFF	TGTGCCACCCCTCGGGCCTCGAACACCGGGGAGCTGTTTTTT